Shown below are 23 T cell receptor beta chains from a single sample sequenced in a study of shared T cell receptors in the human thymus. Data came from immunoSEQ multiplex PCR; TCRdb stores just in-frame clones and leaves some out. This table holds more than 550,000 clones, more than 75% found once. These same records also appear under a second study, on human thymus T cells.

Sequenced material: thymocytes. These receptors came from a boy in the first two years of life with a congenital heart defect.

For this clone: In the same sample, other DNA sequences code for this CDR3. This chain connects TRBV7-8 to TRBJ2-7, with D possibly TRBD1 on 5 matching bases. The CDR3 covers 13 residues. V was shortened by 1 base and J by 4 bases, with 8 bases between the two germline ends. The V gene's germline CDR1 is SGHVS and CDR2 FQNEAQ. DNA for the CDR3: TGTGCCAGCAGCTTAGTATCAGGGTACGAGCAGTACTTC. This gives the protein CASSLVSGYEQYF.

In regard to this clone: Other DNA variants within this sample encode the same CDR3. The V gene is TRBV6-1, the J gene TRBJ2-5; 12 nucleotides match TRBD1. The V gene end was trimmed by 4 bases and the J gene end by 4 bases; junction bases not matched to a gene: 1. Germline CDR1 and CDR2: MNHNS and SASEGT. The CDR3 has 14 amino acids. The CDR3, as DNA: TGTGCCAGCAGTGGGGACAGGGGGCGAGAGACCCAGTACTTC. Translated: CASSGDRGRETQYF.

The rearrangement links TRBV28 to TRBJ2-7, with D possibly TRBD2 on 6 matching bases. V gave up 1 base and J gave up 4 bases, with 17 bases separating them. Germline lookup yields CDR1 MDHEN and CDR2 SYDVKM. This CDR3 spans 16 amino acids. The CDR3 is CASSLSSDYSIYEQYF. CDR3 DNA sequence: TGTGCCAGCAGTTTATCTTCGGACTACTCAATATACGAGCAGTACTTC. Full variable domain (outside the CDR3, taken from reference TRBV28 and TRBJ2-7): DVKVTQSSRYLVKRTGEKVFLECVQDMDHENMFWYRQDPGLGLRLIYFSYDVKMKEKGDIPEGYSVSREKKERFSLILESASTNQTSMYLCASSLSSDYSIYEQYFGPGTRLTVT.

Remarks on this clone: Other DNA sequences of this sample code for an identical CDR3. The genes are TRBV25-1 and TRBJ1-6; D not resolved. The CDR3 sequence is 16 residues long. V lost 3 bases and J 10 bases, leaving 19 bases between the germline ends. The V gene's germline CDR1 is MGHDK and CDR2 SYGVNS. CDR3 amino acids: CASSDLEEGELSPLHF. The CDR3 bases are TGTGCCAGCAGTGACCTTGAAGAGGGAGAACTGTCACCCCTCCACTTT.

The rearrangement joins TRBV7-8 to TRBJ1-4; tentative D call: TRBD1 (5 bases). Germline V gene data show CDR1 as SGHVS and CDR2 as FQNEAQ. V lost 1 base to trimming and J lost 8 bases, with 14 bases between them. The CDR3 contains 15 residues. CDR3: CASSLVGQGREKLFF. The DNA for the CDR3 is TGTGCCAGCAGCTTAGTGGGGCAGGGAAGGGAAAAACTGTTTTTT.

The CDR3 spells CASSVDRVNSPLHF. For the CDR3, the DNA is TGTGCCAGCAGCGTAGACAGGGTTAATTCACCCCTCCACTTT. The chain recombines TRBV9 with TRBJ1-6; possible D gene TRBD1, 6 bases. Deletions cut 0 bases from V and 6 bases from J, with 7 bases between. The germline V gene encodes CDR1 SGDLS and CDR2 YYNGEE. The CDR3 is made up of 14 amino acids.

V and J are TRBV5-1 and TRBJ2-7; 9 nucleotides match TRBD2. The CDR3 contains 14 residues. The V gene end was trimmed by 1 base and the J gene end by 3 bases; junction bases not matched to a gene: 2. CDR1 and CDR2 from the germline V gene are SGHRS and YFSETQ. DNA of the CDR3: TGCGCCAGCAGCTTGAGCGGGAGGTGCTACGAGCAGTACTTC. It is translated as CASSLSGRCYEQYF.

The chain joins TRBV28 to TRBJ2-7; 10 nucleotides match TRBD1. The V gene end was trimmed by 5 bases and the J gene end by 3 bases; junction bases not matched to a gene: 4. Germline V gene sequence: CDR1 MDHEN, CDR2 SYDVKM. The length of the CDR3 is 14 residues. CDR3 in DNA: TGTGCCAGCAGTCCAGGACAGGGGGTCTACGAGCAGTACTTC. This codes for CASSPGQGVYEQYF.

The chain recombines TRBV2 with TRBJ1-2, with TRBD1 identical over 7 bases. Germline CDR1 is SNHLY and CDR2 is FYNNEI. The junction had 9 bases not matched to a gene; V was cut back by 3 bases and J by 8 bases. The CDR3 extends over 14 amino acids. CDR3 nucleotides: TGTGCCAGCAGTGATCCGACAGGGAAGGACGGCTACACCTTC. Encoded protein: CASSDPTGKDGYTF. Complete variable domain (other parts from reference TRBV2 and TRBJ1-2): EPEVTQTPSHQVTQMGQEVILRCVPISNHLYFYWYRQILGQKVEFLVSFYNNEISEKSEIFDDQFSVERPDGSNFTLKIRSTKLEDSAMYFCASSDPTGKDGYTFGSGTRLTVV.

This chain uses TRBV5-6 with TRBJ2-5; D is uncertain. V was trimmed by 4 bases and J by 2 bases, leaving 12 bases between them. The CDR3 contains 14 residues. The germline CDR1 and CDR2 sequences are SGHDT and YYEEEE. The CDR3 DNA is TGTGCCAGCAGCAATTCACCGGAGCAAGAGACCCAGTACTTC. Translation gives CASSNSPEQETQYF.

This chain connects TRBV4-3 to TRBJ2-1; perhaps TRBD2 as D (5 bases). The V gene lost 0 bases and the J gene lost 6 bases, with 12 bases spanning the gap. CDR3 size: 15 residues. Germline-derived CDR1 and CDR2 are LGHNA and YSLEER. CDR3 sequence: CASSQDPEVSNEQFF. The CDR3 DNA follows: TGCGCCAGCAGCCAAGATCCGGAGGTCAGCAATGAGCAGTTCTTC.

The CDR3, as DNA: TGTGCCAGCAGCTTTTATGAGTTCTACGAGCAGTACTTC. Protein product: CASSFYEFYEQYF. This rearrangement joins TRBV11-2 to TRBJ2-7; D is unresolved. Trimming removed 3 bases from V and 3 bases from J, with 9 bases in between. Germline V gene data show CDR1 as SGHAT and CDR2 as FQNNGV. The CDR3 consists of 13 residues.

V is TRBV6-1 and J is TRBJ1-3; TRBD1 matches 12 bases. The CDR3 sequence is 20 residues long. In germline, CDR1 is MNHNS, CDR2 SASEGT. V gave up 2 bases and J gave up 4 bases; unmatched junction bases: 15. The DNA for the CDR3 is TGTGCCAGCAGTGAATGGAGGGGACAGGGGGCCTCGAGGAAGGGAAACACCATATATTTT. Protein: CASSEWRGQGASRKGNTIYF.

This rearrangement joins TRBV27 to TRBJ1-4, with 7 nucleotides matching TRBD1. The CDR3 runs to 14 residues. The germline CDR1 and CDR2 sequences are MNHEY and SMNVEV (reference sequence). The V segment lost 5 bases and the J segment 5 bases; nucleotides outside the gene matches: 5. The CDR3 DNA reads as TGTGCCAGCAGTGGGGACAGTCGAAATGAAAAACTGTTTTTT. It yields the protein CASSGDSRNEKLFF.

The V and J genes are TRBV29-1 and TRBJ1-4; the D is unclear. Trimming removed 2 bases at V and 3 bases at J, with 19 bases between. This CDR3 has 17 residues. Germline values: CDR1 SQVTM, CDR2 ANQGSEA. The CDR3 DNA is TGCAGCGTTGAACCCCGACAAATTCCCCCCGCTAATGAAAAACTGTTTTTT. This encodes CSVEPRQIPPANEKLFF.

The V gene is TRBV5-6, the J gene TRBJ1-5; 9 bases are a match to TRBD1. CDR3 length: 16 residues. Germline-derived CDR1 and CDR2 are SGHDT and YYEEEE. Trimming cost V 5 bases and J 5 bases; bases outside gene matches: 11. The CDR3 is CASRKQGARKDQPQHF. CDR3 DNA: TGTGCCAGCAGAAAACAGGGGGCGCGTAAGGATCAGCCCCAGCATTTT.

J is TRBJ2-7 and V is TRBV5-8; D is perhaps TRBD2 (6 bases). Deletions cut 3 bases from V and 2 bases from J, with 18 bases between. This CDR3 is 16 amino acids long. Looked up from germline, CDR1 is SGHTS and CDR2 is YDEGEE. CDR3 DNA: TGTGCCAGCAGCTCACCTAGCGTAAAAATCCCCTACGAGCAGTACTTC. Translation: CASSSPSVKIPYEQYF.

This rearrangement joins TRBV4-3 to TRBJ1-1; D may be TRBD1 (6 bases). Germline-derived CDR1 and CDR2 are LGHNA and YSLEER. The CDR3 is 18 amino acids. Trimming removed 2 bases from V and 0 bases from J, with 19 bases in between. The CDR3 DNA sequence: TGCGCCAGCAGCCAACACAAAGAATACAGGGCCATGAACACTGAAGCTTTCTTT. It is translated as CASSQHKEYRAMNTEAFF.

This chain links TRBV14 with TRBJ2-1, with 9 positions matching TRBD1. The CDR3 length is 18 residues. The germline CDR1 and CDR2 sequences are SGHDN and FVKESK. Trimming removed 2 bases from V and 5 bases from J; junction bases left unmatched: 13. CDR3 nucleotide sequence: TGTGCCAGCAGCCAACCGAACCCCGGGACAGGGCACAACAATGAGCAGTTCTTC. It specifies CASSQPNPGTGHNNEQFF.

The rearrangement joins TRBV28 to TRBJ2-7, with TRBD2 identical over 10 bases. The germline V gene has CDR1 MDHEN and CDR2 SYDVKM. Losses at the gene ends were 8 bases for V and 0 bases for J; bases not matched to a gene: 10. This CDR3 has 16 amino acids. CDR3 region: CASSQRGGKNSYEQYF. In DNA form, the CDR3 reads TGTGCCAGCTCCCAGCGGGGGGGAAAAAACTCCTACGAGCAGTACTTC.

The rearrangement joins TRBV30 to TRBJ2-1; 9 bases are shared with TRBD2. Trimming at V came to 4 bases and at J to 11 bases, leaving 6 bases not matched to a gene. There are 12 residues in the CDR3. Germline V lookup: CDR1 GTSNPN, CDR2 SVGIG (reference sequence). The CDR3 region has the DNA TGTGCCTGGACCCAGACTAGCGGCCAGCAGTTCTTC. Residues: CAWTQTSGQQFF.

The J gene is TRBJ2-3, the V gene TRBV29-1; D might be TRBD2 (6 bases). CDR1 is SQVTM and CDR2 is ANQGSEA in the germline V gene. The CDR3 runs to 14 residues. The V and J ends lost 3 bases and 6 bases respectively, with 16 bases between them. The CDR3 bases are TGCAGCGTTGAGGGGGGTCTAGTTGCGGATACGCAGTATTTT. Protein product: CSVEGGLVADTQYF.

This chain connects TRBV5-1 to TRBJ2-7, with 7 positions matching TRBD2. Germline CDR1 reads SGHRS; CDR2 reads YFSETQ. This CDR3 comprises 16 residues. V was clipped by 7 bases and J by 1 base; unmatched bases: 14. The CDR3: CASATGGQQKSYEQYF. CDR3 DNA sequence: TGCGCCAGCGCGACGGGGGGTCAACAAAAATCCTACGAGCAGTACTTC.